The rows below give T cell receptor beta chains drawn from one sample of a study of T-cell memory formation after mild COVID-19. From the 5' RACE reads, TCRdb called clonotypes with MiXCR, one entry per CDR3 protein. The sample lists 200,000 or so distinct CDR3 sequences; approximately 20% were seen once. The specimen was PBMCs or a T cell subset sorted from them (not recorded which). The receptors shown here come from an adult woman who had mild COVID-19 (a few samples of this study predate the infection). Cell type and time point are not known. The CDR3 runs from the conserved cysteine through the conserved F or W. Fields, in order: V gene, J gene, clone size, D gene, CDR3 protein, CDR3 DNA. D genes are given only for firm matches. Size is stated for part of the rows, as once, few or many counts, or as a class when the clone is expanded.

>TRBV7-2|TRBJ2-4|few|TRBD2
CASSLVGTSSVQYF
TGTGCCAGCAGCTTAGTGGGGACTAGTTCGGTTCAGTACTTC
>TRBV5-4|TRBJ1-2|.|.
CASSPGQSSNYGYTF
TGTGCCAGCAGCCCGGGACAATCATCTAACTATGGCTACACCTTC
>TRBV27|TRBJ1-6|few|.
CASSLWGPYNSPLHF
TGTGCCAGCAGTTTATGGGGCCCCTATAATTCACCCCTCCACTTT
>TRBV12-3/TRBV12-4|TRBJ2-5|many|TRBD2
CASSLGTGTSRETQYF
TGTGCCAGCAGTTTAGGCACGGGGACTAGTAGAGAGACCCAGTACTTC
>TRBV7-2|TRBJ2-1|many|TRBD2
CASSLHTSEQFF
TGTGCCAGCAGCTTGCATACTAGCGAACAGTTCTTC
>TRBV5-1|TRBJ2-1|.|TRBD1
CASSIGQGGNEQFF
TGCGCCAGCAGCATCGGACAGGGCGGCAATGAGCAGTTCTTC
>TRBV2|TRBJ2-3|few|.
CASSEAEKGPDTQYF
TGTGCCAGCAGTGAAGCTGAGAAGGGCCCAGATACGCAGTATTTT
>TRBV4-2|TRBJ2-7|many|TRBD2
CASSQVGTSGSYEQYF
TGTGCCAGCAGCCAAGTAGGAACTAGCGGCTCCTACGAGCAGTACTTC
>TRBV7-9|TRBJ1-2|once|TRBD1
CASSSGQGAFEGYTF
TGTGCCAGCAGCTCGGGACAGGGGGCCTTTGAGGGCTACACCTTC
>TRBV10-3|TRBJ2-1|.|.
CAISESSGQLYNEQFF
TGTGCCATCAGTGAGTCGTCAGGGCAACTCTACAATGAGCAGTTCTTC
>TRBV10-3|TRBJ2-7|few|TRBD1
CAISGTGLYEQYF
TGTGCCATCAGTGGGACAGGACTCTACGAGCAGTACTTC
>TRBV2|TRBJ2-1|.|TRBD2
CASTRVRSGGAHEQFF
TGTGCCAGCACCAGAGTGAGAAGCGGGGGGGCCCATGAGCAGTTCTTC
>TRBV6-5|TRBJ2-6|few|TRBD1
CASKLQGAGGANVLTF
TGTGCCAGCAAACTACAGGGGGCGGGTGGGGCCAACGTCCTGACTTTC
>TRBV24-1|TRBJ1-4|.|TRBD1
CATSEGQGSEKLFF
TGTGCCACCAGTGAGGGACAGGGAAGTGAAAAACTGTTTTTT
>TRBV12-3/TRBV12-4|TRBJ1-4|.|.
CASSNGRPQFF
TGTGCCAGCAGTAACGGACGGCCTCAGTTTTTT
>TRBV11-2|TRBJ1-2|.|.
CASSLEPGHGYTF
TGTGCCAGCAGCTTAGAGCCAGGGCATGGCTACACCTTC
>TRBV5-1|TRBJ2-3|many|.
CASSLAMTIDTQYF
TGCGCCAGCAGCTTGGCCATGACCATAGATACGCAGTATTTT
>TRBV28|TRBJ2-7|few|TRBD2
CASRENSGRSGEQYF
TGTGCCAGCAGAGAGAATAGCGGGAGATCGGGCGAGCAGTACTTC
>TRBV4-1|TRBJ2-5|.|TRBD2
CASSQGSTSGGNIQETQYF
TGCGCCAGCAGCCAAGGTAGTACTAGCGGGGGAAACATCCAAGAGACCCAGTACTTC
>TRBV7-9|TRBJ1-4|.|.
CASSSMGQGSGDEKLFF
TGTGCCAGCAGCTCCATGGGGCAGGGTAGCGGAGATGAAAAACTGTTTTTT
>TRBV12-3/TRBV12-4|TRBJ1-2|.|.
CASSLEGGLAGYGYTF
TGTGCCAGCAGTTTAGAAGGAGGCCTCGCGGGGTATGGCTACACCTTC